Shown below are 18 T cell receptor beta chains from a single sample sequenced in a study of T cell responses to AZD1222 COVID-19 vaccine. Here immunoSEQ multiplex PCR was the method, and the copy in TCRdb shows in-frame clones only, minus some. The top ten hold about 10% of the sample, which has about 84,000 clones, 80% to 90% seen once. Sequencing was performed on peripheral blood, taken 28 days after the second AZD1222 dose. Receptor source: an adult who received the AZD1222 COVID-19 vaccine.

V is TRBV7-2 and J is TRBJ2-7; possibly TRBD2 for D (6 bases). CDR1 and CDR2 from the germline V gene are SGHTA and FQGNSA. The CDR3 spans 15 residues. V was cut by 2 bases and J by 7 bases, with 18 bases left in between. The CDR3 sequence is CASSLTISAGREQYF. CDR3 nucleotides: TGTGCCAGCAGCTTAACTATCAGCGCGGGGAGGGAGCAGTACTTC.

The CDR3: CASSVMYTGELFF. As DNA, the CDR3 is TGTGCCAGCAGCGTCATGTACACCGGGGAGCTGTTTTTT. The rearrangement joins TRBV9 to TRBJ2-2; no firm D call. The germline V gene encodes CDR1 SGDLS and CDR2 YYNGEE. Trimming took off 2 bases at V and 3 bases at J, with 5 bases between the two ends. CDR3 size: 13 residues.

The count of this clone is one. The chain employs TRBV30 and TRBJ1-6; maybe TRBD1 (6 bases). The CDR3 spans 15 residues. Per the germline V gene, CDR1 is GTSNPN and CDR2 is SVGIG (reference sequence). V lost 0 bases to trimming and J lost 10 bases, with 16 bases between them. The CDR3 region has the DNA TGTGCCTGGAGTGTACTACAGGGAATAGGGTCACCCCTCCACTTT. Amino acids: CAWSVLQGIGSPLHF.

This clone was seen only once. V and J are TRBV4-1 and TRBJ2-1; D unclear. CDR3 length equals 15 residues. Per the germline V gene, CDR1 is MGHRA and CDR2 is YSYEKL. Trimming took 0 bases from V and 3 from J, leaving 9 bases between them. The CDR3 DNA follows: TGCGCCAGCAGCCAAGATACGGGTCACTACAATGAGCAGTTCTTC. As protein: CASSQDTGHYNEQFF.

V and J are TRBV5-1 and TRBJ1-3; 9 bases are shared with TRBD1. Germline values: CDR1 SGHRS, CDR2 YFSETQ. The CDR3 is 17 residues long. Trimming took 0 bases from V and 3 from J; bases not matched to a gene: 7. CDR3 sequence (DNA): TGCGCCAGCAGCTTGGGATCACAGGGGGCCTTTGGAAACACCATATATTTT. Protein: CASSLGSQGAFGNTIYF. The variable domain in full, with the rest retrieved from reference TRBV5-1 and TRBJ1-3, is KAGVTQTPRYLIKTRGQQVTLSCSPISGHRSVSWYQQTPGQGLQFLFEYFSETQRNKGNFPGRFSGRQFSNSRSEMNVSTLELGDSALYLCASSLGSQGAFGNTIYFGEGSWLTVV.

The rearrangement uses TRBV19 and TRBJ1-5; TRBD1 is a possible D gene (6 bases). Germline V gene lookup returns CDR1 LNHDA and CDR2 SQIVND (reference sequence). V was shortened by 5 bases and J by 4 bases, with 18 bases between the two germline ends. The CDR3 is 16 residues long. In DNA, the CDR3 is TGTGCCAGTAGTCGCGCCCTAACAGGGATTAATCAGCCCCAGCATTTT. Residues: CASSRALTGINQPQHF.

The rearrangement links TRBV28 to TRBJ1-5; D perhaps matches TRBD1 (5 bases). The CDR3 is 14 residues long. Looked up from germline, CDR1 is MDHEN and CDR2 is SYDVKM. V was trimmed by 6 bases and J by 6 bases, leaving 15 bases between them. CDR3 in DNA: TGTGCCAGCAGACGGGACGGGGCGGGTCAGCCCCAGCATTTT. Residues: CASRRDGAGQPQHF.

CDR3 region: CATTDNTGELFF. In nucleotides, the CDR3 is TGTGCCACCACCGATAACACCGGGGAGCTGTTTTTT. V usage is TRBV15 and J usage is TRBJ2-2; D gene ambiguous. Looked up from germline, CDR1 is LNHNV and CDR2 is YYDKDF (reference sequence). This CDR3 is 12 amino acids long. V was trimmed by 7 bases and J by 2 bases, leaving 5 bases between them.

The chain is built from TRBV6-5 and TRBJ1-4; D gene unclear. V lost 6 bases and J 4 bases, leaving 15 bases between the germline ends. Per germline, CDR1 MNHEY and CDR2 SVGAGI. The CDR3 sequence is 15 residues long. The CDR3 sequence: CASRARDGFNEKLFF. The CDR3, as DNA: TGTGCCAGCAGGGCCCGGGATGGGTTTAATGAAAAACTGTTTTTT.

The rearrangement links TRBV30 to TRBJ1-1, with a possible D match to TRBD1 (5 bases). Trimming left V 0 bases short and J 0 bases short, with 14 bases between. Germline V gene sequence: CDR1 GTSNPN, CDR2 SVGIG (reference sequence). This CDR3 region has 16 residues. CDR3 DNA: TGTGCCTGGAGTGTTCTACGGACATCGATGAACACTGAAGCTTTCTTT. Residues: CAWSVLRTSMNTEAFF.

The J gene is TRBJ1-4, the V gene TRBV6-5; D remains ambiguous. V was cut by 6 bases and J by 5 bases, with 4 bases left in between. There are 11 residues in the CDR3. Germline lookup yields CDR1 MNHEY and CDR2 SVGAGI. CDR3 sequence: CASRRNEKLFF. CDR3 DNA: TGTGCCAGCAGACGGAATGAAAAACTGTTTTTT.

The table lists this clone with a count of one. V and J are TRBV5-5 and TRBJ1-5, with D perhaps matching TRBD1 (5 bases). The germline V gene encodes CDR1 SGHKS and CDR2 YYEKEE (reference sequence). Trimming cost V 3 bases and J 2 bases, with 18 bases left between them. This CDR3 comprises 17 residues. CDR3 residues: CASSWTFLGPGNQPQHF. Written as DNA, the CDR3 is TGTGCCAGCAGCTGGACCTTTTTGGGACCCGGCAATCAGCCCCAGCATTTT.

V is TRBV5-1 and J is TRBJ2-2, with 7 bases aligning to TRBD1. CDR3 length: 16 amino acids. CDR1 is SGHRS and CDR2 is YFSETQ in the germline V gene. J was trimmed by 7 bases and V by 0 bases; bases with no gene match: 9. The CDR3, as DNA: TGCGCCAGCAGCTTGGGTTACAGGGGACCGGTCGGGGAGCTGTTTTTT. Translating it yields CASSLGYRGPVGELFF.

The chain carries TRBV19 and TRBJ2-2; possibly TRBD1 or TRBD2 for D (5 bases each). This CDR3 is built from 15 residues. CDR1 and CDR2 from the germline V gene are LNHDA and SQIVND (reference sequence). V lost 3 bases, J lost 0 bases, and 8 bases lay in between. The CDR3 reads CASSIQGANTGELFF. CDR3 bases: TGTGCCAGTAGTATCCAGGGAGCGAACACCGGGGAGCTGTTTTTT.

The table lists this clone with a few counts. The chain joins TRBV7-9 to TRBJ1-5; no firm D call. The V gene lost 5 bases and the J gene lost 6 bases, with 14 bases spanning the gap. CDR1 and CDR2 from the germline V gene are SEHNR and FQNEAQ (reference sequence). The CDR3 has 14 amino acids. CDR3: CASSPTAGIQPQHF. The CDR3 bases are TGTGCCAGCAGCCCAACGGCGGGCATTCAGCCCCAGCATTTT.

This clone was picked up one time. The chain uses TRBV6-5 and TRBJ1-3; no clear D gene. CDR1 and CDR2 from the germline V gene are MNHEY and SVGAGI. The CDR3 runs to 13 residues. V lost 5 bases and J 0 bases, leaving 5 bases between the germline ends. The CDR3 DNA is TGTGCCAGCAGTATCCTCTCTGGAAACACCATATATTTT. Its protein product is CASSILSGNTIYF.

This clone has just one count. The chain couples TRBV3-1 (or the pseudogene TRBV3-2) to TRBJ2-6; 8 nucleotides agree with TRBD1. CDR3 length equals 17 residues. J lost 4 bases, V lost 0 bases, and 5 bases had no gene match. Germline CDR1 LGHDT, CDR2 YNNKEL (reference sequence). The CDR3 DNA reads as TGTGCCAGCAGCCAAGACAGGGGGCAGTTCGGGGCCAACGTCCTGACTTTC. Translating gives CASSQDRGQFGANVLTF.

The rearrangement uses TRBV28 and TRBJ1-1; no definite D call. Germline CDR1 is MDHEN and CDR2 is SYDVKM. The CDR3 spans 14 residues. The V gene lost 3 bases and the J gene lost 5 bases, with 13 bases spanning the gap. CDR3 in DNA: TGTGCCAGCAGTTTCTCGTCCCGGGGTACTGAAGCTTTCTTT. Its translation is CASSFSSRGTEAFF.